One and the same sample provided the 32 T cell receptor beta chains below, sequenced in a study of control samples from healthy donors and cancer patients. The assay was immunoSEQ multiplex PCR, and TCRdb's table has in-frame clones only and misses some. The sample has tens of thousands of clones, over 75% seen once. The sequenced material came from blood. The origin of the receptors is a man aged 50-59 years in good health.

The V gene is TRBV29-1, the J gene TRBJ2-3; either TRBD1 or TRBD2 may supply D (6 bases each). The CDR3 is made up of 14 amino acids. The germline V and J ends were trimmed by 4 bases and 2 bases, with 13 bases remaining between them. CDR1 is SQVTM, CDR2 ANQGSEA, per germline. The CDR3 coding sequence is TGCAGCGTTGTCCGCGGGACACCCACAGATACGCAGTATTTT. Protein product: CSVVRGTPTDTQYF.

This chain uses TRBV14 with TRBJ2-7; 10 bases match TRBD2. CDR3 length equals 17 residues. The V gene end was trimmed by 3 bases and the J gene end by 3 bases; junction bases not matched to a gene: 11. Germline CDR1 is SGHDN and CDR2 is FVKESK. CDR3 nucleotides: TGTGCCAGCAGCCACGCTACCCCAGCGGGGGGGGTCTACGAGCAGTACTTC. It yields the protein CASSHATPAGGVYEQYF.

This CDR3 reads CASSLARTRAHEQFF. CDR3 coding DNA: TGTGCCAGCAGCTTAGCCCGGACTAGAGCCCATGAGCAGTTCTTC. The J gene is TRBJ2-1, the V gene TRBV7-2; 7 nucleotides align to TRBD2. This CDR3 has 15 residues. Germline V gene data show CDR1 as SGHTA and CDR2 as FQGNSA. V was clipped by 0 bases and J by 8 bases; unmatched bases: 7.

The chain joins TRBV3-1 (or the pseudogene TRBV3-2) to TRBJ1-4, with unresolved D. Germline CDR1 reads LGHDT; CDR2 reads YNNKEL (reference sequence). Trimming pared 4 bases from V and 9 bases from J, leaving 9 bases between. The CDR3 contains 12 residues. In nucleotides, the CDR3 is TGTGCCAGCAGCCCAGATGAGAAAAAACTGTTTTTT. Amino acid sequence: CASSPDEKKLFF.

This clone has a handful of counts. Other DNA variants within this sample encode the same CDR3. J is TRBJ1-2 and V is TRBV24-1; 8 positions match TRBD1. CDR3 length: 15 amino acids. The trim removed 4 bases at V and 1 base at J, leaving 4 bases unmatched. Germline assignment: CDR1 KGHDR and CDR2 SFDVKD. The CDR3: CATSDPGQGNYGYTF. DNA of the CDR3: TGTGCCACCAGTGACCCTGGACAGGGTAACTATGGCTACACCTTC.

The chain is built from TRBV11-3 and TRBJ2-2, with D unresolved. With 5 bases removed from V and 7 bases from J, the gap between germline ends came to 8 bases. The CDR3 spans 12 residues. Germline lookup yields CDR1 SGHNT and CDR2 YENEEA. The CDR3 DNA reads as TGTGCCAGCAGCCGGCGAGGCGGGGAGCTGTTTTTT. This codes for CASSRRGGELFF.

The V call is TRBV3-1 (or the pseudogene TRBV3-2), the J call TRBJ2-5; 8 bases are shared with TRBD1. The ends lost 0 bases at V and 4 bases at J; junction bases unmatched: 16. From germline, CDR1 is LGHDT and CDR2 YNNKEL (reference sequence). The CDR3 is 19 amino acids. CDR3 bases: TGTGCCAGCAGCCAAGAATATCAGGGGGCCAAATGGGTAGGAGAGACCCAGTACTTC. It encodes CASSQEYQGAKWVGETQYF.

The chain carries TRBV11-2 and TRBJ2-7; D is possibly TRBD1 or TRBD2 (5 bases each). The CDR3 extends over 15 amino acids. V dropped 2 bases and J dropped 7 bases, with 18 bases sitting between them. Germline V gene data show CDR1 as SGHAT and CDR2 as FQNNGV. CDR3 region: CASSLSPGTIWEQYF. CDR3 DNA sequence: TGTGCCAGCAGCTTATCCCCAGGGACGATTTGGGAGCAGTACTTC.

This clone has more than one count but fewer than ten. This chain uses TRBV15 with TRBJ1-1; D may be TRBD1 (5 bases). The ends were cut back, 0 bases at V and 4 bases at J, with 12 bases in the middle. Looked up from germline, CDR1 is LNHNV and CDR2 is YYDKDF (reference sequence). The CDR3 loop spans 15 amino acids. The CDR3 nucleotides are TGTGCCACCAGCAGAGATAAGAACGGGGGCACTGAAGCTTTCTTT. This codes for CATSRDKNGGTEAFF.

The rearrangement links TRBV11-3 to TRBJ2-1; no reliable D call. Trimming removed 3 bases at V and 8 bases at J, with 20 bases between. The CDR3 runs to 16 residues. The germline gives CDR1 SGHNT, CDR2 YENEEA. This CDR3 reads CASSFPLRAAGDEQFF. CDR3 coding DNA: TGTGCCAGCAGCTTCCCGCTCCGGGCCGCTGGGGATGAGCAGTTCTTC.

The CDR3 region has the DNA TGTGCCAGCAGTTTAACAGGGGCCACCGGGGAGCTGTTTTTT. Translating gives CASSLTGATGELFF. This chain connects TRBV5-6 to TRBJ2-2; 7 bases align to TRBD1. Per germline, CDR1 SGHDT and CDR2 YYEEEE. With 5 bases clipped from V and 4 bases from J, the junction kept 5 bases outside the gene matches. The CDR3 spans 14 residues.

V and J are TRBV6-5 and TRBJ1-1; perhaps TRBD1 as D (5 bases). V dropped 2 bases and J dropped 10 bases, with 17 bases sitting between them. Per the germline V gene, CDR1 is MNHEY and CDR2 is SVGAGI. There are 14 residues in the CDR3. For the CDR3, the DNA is TGTGCCAGCAGTTACCTCCGGTCCCCAGGGAGAGCTTTCTTT. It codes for CASSYLRSPGRAFF.

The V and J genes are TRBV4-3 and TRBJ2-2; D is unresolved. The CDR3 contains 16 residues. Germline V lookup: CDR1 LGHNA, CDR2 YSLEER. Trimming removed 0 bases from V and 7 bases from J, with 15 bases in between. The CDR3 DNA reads TGCGCCAGCAGCCAAGATCTCGTGGGCTGGGGCGGGGAGCTGTTTTTT. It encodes CASSQDLVGWGGELFF.

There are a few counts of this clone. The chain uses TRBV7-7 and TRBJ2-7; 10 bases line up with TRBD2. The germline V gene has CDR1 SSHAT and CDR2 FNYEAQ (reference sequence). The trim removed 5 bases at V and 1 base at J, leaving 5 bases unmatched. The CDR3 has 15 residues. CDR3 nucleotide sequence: TGTGCCAGCAGCGATCCTAGCGGGGGTTCCTACGAGCAGTACTTC. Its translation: CASSDPSGGSYEQYF. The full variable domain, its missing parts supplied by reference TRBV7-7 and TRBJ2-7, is GAGVSQSPRYKVTKRGQDVTLRCDPISSHATLYWYQQALGQGPEFLTYFNYEAQPDKSGLPSDRFSAERPEGSISTLTIQRTEQRDSAMYRCASSDPSGGSYEQYFGPGTRLTVT.

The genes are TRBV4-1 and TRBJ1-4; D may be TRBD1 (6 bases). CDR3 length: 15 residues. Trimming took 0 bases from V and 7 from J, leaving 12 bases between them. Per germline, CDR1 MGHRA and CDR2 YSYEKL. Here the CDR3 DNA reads TGCGCCAGCAGCCAAGACCCCCGAGGGGGTGAAAAACTGTTTTTT. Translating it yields CASSQDPRGGEKLFF.

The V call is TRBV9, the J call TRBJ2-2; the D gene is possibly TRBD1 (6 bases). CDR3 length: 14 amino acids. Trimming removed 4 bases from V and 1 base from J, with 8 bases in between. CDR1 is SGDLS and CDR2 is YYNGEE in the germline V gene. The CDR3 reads CASSMTGNTGELFF. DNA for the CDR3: TGTGCCAGCAGCATGACAGGGAACACCGGGGAGCTGTTTTTT.

The CDR3 nucleotides read TGTGCCAGCAGCGTAAGGGGGACAGACGCGCCAGTTTACGAGCAGTACTTC. This translates into CASSVRGTDAPVYEQYF. The V call is TRBV9, the J call TRBJ2-7; 7 positions match TRBD1. Germline CDR1 and CDR2: SGDLS and YYNGEE. This CDR3 is 17 amino acids long. J gave up 4 bases and V 1 base, and 14 bases lay outside the gene matches.

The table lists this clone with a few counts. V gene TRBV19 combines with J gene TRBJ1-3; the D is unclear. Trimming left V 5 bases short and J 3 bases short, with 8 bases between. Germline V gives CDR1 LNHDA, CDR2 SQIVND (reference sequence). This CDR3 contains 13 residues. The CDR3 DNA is TGTGCCAGTAGTGGCGGGGTTGGAAACACCATATATTTT. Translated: CASSGGVGNTIYF.

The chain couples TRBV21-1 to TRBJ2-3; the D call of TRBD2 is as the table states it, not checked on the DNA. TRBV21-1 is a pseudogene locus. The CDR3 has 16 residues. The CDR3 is CASSKEWSGSPDTQYF. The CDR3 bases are TGTGCCAGCAGCAAAGAATGGTCCGGGAGCCCAGATACGCAGTATTTT.

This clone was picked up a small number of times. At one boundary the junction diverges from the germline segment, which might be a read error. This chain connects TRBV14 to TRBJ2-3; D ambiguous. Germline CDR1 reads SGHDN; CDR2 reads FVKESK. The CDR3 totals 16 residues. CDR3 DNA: TGTGCCAGCAGCCCCCCGGCGGCAATCCGCACGGATACGCAGTATTTT. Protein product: CASSPPAAIRTDTQYF.

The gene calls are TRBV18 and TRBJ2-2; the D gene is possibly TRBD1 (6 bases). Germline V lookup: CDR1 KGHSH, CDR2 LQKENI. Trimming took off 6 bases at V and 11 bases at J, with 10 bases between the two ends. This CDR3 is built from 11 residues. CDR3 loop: CASSTGTELFF. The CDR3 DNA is TGTGCCAGCTCCACCGGGACAGAGCTGTTTTTT.

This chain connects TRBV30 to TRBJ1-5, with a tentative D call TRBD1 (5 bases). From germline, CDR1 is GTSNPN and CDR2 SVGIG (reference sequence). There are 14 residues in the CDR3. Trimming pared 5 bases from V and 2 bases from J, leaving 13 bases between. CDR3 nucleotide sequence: TGTGCCTGGGGGTTCCCGGGGGGCAATCAGCCCCAGCATTTT. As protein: CAWGFPGGNQPQHF. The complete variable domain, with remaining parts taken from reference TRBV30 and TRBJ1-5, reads SQTIHQWPATLVQPVGSPLSLECTVEGTSNPNLYWYRQAAGRGLQLLFYSVGIGQISSEVPQNLSASRPQDRQFILSSKKLLLSDSGFYLCAWGFPGGNQPQHFGDGTRLSIL.

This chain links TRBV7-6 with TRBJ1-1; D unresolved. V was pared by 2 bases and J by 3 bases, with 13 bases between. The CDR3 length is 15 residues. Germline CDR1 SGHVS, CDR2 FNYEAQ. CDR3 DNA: TGTGCCAGCAGCTTACGAACTACAGTAGACACTGAAGCTTTCTTT. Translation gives CASSLRTTVDTEAFF. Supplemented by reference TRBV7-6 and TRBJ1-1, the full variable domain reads GAGVSQSPRYKVTKRGQDVALRCDPISGHVSLYWYRQALGQGPEFLTYFNYEAQQDKSGLPNDRFSAERPEGSISTLTIQRTEQRDSAMYRCASSLRTTVDTEAFFGQGTRLTVV.

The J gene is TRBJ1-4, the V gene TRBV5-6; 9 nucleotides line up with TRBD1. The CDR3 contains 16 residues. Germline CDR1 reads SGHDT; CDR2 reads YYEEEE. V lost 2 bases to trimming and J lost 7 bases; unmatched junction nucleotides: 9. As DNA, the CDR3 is TGTGCCAGCAGCTTAAACAGGGGGCGCCGGGGTGAAAAACTGTTTTTT. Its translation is CASSLNRGRRGEKLFF.

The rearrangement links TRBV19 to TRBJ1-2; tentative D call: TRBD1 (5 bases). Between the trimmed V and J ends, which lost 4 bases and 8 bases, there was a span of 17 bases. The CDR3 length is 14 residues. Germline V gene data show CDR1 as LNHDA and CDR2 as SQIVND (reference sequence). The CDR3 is CASSTGGTALGYTF. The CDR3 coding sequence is TGTGCCAGTAGTACGGGGGGGACGGCTCTCGGCTACACCTTC.

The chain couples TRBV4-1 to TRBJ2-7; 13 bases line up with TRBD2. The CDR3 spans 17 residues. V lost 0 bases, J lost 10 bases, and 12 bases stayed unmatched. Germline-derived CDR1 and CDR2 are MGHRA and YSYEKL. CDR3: CASSQEGGLAGDRKQYF. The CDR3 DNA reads TGCGCCAGCAGCCAAGAGGGAGGACTAGCGGGAGATCGTAAACAGTACTTC.

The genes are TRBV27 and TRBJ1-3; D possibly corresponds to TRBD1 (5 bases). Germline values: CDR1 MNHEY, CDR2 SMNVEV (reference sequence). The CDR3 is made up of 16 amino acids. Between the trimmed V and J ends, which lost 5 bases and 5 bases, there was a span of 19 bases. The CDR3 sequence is CASSPRGLHARNTIYF. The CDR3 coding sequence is TGTGCCAGCAGTCCTAGGGGACTCCACGCTAGAAACACCATATATTTT.

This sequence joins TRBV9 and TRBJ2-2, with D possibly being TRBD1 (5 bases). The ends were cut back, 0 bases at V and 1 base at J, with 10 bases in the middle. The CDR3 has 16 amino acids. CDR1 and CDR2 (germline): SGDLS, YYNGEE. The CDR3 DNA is TGTGCCAGCAGCGTAGAGTTAGGGGTGAACACCGGGGAGCTGTTTTTT. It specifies CASSVELGVNTGELFF.

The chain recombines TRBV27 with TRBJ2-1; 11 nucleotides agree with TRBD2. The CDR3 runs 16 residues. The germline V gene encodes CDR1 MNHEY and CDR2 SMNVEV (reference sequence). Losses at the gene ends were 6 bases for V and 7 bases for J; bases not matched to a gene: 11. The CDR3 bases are TGTGCCAGCAGCCTCCGAATAGCGGGGGGGCTGAATGAGCAGTTCTTC. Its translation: CASSLRIAGGLNEQFF.

DNA for the CDR3: TGTGCCATCAGTCCGGGAGGGCCCAGAGACGAGCAGTACTTC. It specifies CAISPGGPRDEQYF. The chain recombines TRBV10-3 with TRBJ2-7, with 8 bases lining up with TRBD2. CDR3 size: 14 residues. With V trimmed by 5 bases and J by 5 bases, 8 bases remained unmatched. CDR1 and CDR2 (germline): ENHRY, SYGVKD.

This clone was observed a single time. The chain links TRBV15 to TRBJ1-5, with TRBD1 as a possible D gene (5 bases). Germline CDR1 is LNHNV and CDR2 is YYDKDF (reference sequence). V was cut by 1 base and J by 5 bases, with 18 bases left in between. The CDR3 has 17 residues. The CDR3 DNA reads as TGTGCCACCAGCAGAGTGGTTGGAGGGGCGAGGGATCAGCCCCAGCATTTT. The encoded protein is CATSRVVGGARDQPQHF. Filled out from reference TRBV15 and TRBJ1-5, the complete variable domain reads DAMVIQNPRYQVTQFGKPVTLSCSQTLNHNVMYWYQQKSSQAPKLLFHYYDKDFNNEADTPDNFQSRRPNTSFCFLDIRSPGLGDTAMYLCATSRVVGGARDQPQHFGDGTRLSIL.

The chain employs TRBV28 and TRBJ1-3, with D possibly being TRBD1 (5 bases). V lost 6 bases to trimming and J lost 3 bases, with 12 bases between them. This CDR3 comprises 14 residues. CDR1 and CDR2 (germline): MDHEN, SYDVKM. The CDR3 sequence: CASSTGIFGNTIYF. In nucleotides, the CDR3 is TGTGCCAGCAGCACAGGCATCTTTGGAAACACCATATATTTT.